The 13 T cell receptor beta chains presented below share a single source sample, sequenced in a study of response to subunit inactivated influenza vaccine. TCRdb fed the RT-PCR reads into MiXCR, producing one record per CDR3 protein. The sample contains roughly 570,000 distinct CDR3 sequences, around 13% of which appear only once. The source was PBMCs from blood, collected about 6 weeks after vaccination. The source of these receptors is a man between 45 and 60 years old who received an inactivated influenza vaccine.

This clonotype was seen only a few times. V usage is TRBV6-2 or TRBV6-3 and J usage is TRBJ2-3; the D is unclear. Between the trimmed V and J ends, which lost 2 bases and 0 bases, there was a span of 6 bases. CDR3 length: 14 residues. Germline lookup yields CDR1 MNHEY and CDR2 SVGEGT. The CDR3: CASSYLDSTDTQYF. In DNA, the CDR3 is TGTGCCAGCAGTTACCTGGACAGCACAGATACGCAGTATTTT.

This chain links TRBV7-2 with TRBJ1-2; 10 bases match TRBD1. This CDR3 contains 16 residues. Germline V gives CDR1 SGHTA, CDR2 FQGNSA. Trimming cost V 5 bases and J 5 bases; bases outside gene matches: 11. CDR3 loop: CASSKGGTGAPYGYTF. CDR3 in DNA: TGTGCCAGCAGCAAAGGGGGGACAGGGGCCCCTTATGGCTACACCTTC.

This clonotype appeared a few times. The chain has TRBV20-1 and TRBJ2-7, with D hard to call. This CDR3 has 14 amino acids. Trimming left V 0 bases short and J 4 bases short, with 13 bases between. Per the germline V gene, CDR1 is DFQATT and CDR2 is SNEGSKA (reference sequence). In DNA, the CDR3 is TGCAGTGCTAGAGATCGAGTTTCCGGGTACGAGCAGTACTTC. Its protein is CSARDRVSGYEQYF.

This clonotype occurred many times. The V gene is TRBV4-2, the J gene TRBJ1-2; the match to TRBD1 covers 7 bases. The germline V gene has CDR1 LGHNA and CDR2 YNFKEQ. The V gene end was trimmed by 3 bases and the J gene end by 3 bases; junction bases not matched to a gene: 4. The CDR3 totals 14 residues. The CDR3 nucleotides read TGTGCCAGCAGCCATACGGGGACAGACTATGGCTACACCTTC. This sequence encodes CASSHTGTDYGYTF.

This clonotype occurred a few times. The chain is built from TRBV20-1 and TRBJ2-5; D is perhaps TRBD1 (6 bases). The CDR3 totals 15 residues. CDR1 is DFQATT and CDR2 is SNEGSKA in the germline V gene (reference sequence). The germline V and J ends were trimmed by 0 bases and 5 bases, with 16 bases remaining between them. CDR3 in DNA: TGCAGTGCTAGAGATCCAGGGGCGGTTATGGAGACCCAGTACTTC. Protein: CSARDPGAVMETQYF.

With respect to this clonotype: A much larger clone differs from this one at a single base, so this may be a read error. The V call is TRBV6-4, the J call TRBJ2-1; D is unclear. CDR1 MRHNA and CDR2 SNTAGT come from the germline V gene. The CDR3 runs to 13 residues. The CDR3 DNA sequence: TGTACCAGCAGTGACTCCCAGCAGGCTAGGCAGTTCTTC. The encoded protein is CTSSDSQQARQFF.

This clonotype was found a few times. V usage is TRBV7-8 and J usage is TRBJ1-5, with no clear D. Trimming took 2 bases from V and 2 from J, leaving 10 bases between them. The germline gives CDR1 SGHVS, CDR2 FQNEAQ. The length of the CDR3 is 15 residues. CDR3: CASSLSGWGNQPQHF. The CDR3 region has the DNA TGTGCCAGCAGCTTAAGTGGTTGGGGCAATCAGCCCCAGCATTTT.

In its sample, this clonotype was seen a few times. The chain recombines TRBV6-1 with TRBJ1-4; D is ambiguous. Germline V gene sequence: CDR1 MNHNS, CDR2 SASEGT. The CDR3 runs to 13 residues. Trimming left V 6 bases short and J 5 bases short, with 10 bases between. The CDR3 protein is CASRGRVNEKLFF. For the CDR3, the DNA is TGTGCCAGCAGAGGGAGGGTCAATGAAAAACTGTTTTTT.

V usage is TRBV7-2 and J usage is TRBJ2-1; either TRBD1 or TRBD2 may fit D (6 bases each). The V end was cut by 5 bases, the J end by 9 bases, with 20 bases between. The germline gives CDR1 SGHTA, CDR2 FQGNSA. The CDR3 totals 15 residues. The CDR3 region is CASSLLPGAGFEQFF. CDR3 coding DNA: TGTGCCAGCAGCCTTCTCCCGGGGGCCGGGTTTGAGCAGTTCTTC.

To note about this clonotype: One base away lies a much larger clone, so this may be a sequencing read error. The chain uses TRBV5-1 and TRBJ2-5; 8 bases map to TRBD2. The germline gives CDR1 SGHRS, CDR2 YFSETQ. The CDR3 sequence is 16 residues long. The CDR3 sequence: CASRKGGGGRQETQHF. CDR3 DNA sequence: TGCGCCAGCAGGAAAGGCGGCGGGGGGCGCCAAGAGACCCAGCACTTC. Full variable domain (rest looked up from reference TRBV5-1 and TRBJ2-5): KAGVTQTPRYLIKTRGQQVTLSCSPISGHRSVSWYQQTPGQGLQFLFEYFSETQRNKGNFPGRFSGRQFSNSRSEMNVSTLELGDSALYLCASRKGGGGRQETQHFGPGTRLLVL.

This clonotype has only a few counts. The CDR3 DNA reads as TGTGCCAGCACCGGGACAGGGCACACCGGGGAGCTGTTTTTT. This sequence encodes CASTGTGHTGELFF. The chain is built from TRBV6-1 and TRBJ2-2; 9 positions match TRBD1. The length of the CDR3 is 14 residues. J lost 3 bases, V lost 7 bases, and 3 bases had no gene match. From germline, CDR1 is MNHNS and CDR2 SASEGT.

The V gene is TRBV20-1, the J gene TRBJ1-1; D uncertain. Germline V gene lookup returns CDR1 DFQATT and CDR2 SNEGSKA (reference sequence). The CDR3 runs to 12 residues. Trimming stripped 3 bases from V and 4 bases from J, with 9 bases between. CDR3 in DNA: TGCAGTGCTAGCCAGCCGAGCACTGAAGCTTTCTTT. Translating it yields CSASQPSTEAFF.

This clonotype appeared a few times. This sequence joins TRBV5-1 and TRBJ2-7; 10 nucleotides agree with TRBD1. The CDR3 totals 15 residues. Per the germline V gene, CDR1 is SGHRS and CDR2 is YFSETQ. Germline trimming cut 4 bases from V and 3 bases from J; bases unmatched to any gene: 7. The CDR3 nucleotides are TGCGCCAGCAGCCCCACGGACAGGGGGTACTACGAGCAGTACTTC. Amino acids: CASSPTDRGYYEQYF.